One and the same sample provided the 16 T cell receptor beta chains below, sequenced in a study of blood T cell repertoires in COVID-19. Data came from immunoSEQ multiplex PCR; TCRdb stores just in-frame clones and leaves some out. This sample has under 450,000 clones; about 90% occur once, and the top ten carry around 3%. Source material: PBMCs or T cells enriched from blood (not recorded which). Receptor source: a woman aged 25 to 39 who had recovered from COVID-19.

The CDR3 region has the DNA TGTGCCAGTACCCAGGATGTAATGTACTCACCCCTCCACTTT. Encoded protein: CASTQDVMYSPLHF. The rearrangement links TRBV28 to TRBJ1-6; D unresolved. This CDR3 region has 14 residues. Trimming shortened V by 9 bases and J by 10 bases, and 19 bases separated the two germline ends. Germline assignment: CDR1 MDHEN and CDR2 SYDVKM.

The V gene is TRBV2, the J gene TRBJ1-2; D not certain. The CDR3 is made up of 15 amino acids. V lost 0 bases, J lost 2 bases, and 10 bases lay in between. Germline CDR1 reads SNHLY; CDR2 reads FYNNEI. CDR3 region: CASSEARSLNYGYTF. In DNA form, the CDR3 reads TGTGCCAGCAGTGAAGCGAGGTCCTTAAACTATGGCTACACCTTC.

Comment on this clone: At one of its ends the junction is not consistent with the germline gene, which may arise from a read error. This chain uses TRBV9 with TRBJ2-1; D is unclear. This CDR3 has 16 residues. Germline V gene data show CDR1 as SGDLS and CDR2 as YYNGEE. Here the CDR3 reads CASSLPDSSPYNEQFF. CDR3 bases: TGTGCCAGCAGCCTGCCCGACTCATCCCCCTATAATGAGCAGTTCTTC. The entire variable domain, with the rest obtained from reference TRBV9 and TRBJ2-1, is as follows: DSGVTQTPKHLITATGQRVTLRCSPRSGDLSVYWYQQSLDQGLQFLIQYYNGEERAKGNILERFSAQQFPDLHSELNLSSLELGDSALYFCASSLPDSSPYNEQFFGPGTRLTVL.

The rearrangement joins TRBV27 to TRBJ2-1; D possibly corresponds to TRBD2 (5 bases). The V gene's germline CDR1 is MNHEY and CDR2 SMNVEV (reference sequence). The CDR3 length is 16 residues. The ends were cut back, 5 bases at V and 3 bases at J, with 17 bases in the middle. This CDR3 is CASSPSLEAVYNEQFF. The CDR3 bases are TGTGCCAGCAGTCCCTCACTAGAGGCGGTCTACAATGAGCAGTTCTTC.

V is TRBV5-8 and J is TRBJ1-1; D might be TRBD1 (6 bases). This CDR3 spans 16 amino acids. The ends were cut back, 1 base at V and 6 bases at J, with 19 bases in the middle. CDR1 SGHTS and CDR2 YDEGEE come from the germline V gene. The CDR3 nucleotides are TGTGCCAGCAGCTTGAGGGGGAACAGATTAGGCGCTGAAGCTTTCTTT. This encodes CASSLRGNRLGAEAFF.

This chain links TRBV4-1 with TRBJ1-5; D not certain. This CDR3 region has 16 residues. Trimming removed 0 bases at V and 5 bases at J, with 14 bases between. The germline V gene has CDR1 MGHRA and CDR2 YSYEKL. The CDR3 reads CASSQERGLPDQPQHF. CDR3 sequence (DNA): TGCGCCAGCAGCCAAGAAAGAGGGTTACCGGATCAGCCCCAGCATTTT.

V gene TRBV7-2 combines with J gene TRBJ1-5, with D possibly TRBD1 on 6 matching bases. The CDR3 has 15 amino acids. The V end was cut by 2 bases, the J end by 1 base, with 9 bases between. Germline loops: CDR1 SGHTA, CDR2 FQGNSA. This CDR3 reads CASSLLTGSNQPQHF. CDR3 in DNA: TGTGCCAGCAGCTTATTAACAGGGAGCAATCAGCCCCAGCATTTT.

This clone was counted only a few times. Other nucleotide sequences in the sample specify the same CDR3. The J gene is TRBJ2-5, the V gene TRBV5-1, with D perhaps matching TRBD1 (6 bases). V was clipped by 4 bases and J by 1 base, with 11 bases between them. Looked up from germline, CDR1 is SGHRS and CDR2 is YFSETQ. CDR3 length equals 14 residues. CDR3 loop: CASSPGQTQETQYF. CDR3 DNA: TGCGCCAGCAGCCCAGGACAGACCCAAGAGACCCAGTACTTC.

The J gene is TRBJ1-5, the V gene TRBV5-1, with D unresolved. The length of the CDR3 is 13 residues. Germline V lookup: CDR1 SGHRS, CDR2 YFSETQ. V lost 0 bases and J lost 11, with 12 bases in between. CDR3 sequence (DNA): TGCGCCAGCAGCTTGGATACCGGCGAGGCCCAGCATTTT. Protein product: CASSLDTGEAQHF.

This clone was seen once. This sequence joins TRBV28 and TRBJ2-7; TRBD1 aligns across 11 bases. Unmatched junction bases numbered 9, after V lost 5 bases and J lost 6 bases. CDR3 size: 15 residues. Germline V CDR1 and CDR2: MDHEN, SYDVKM. The DNA for the CDR3 is TGTGCCAGCAGTGGGACAGGGGGGTTTCTCGGCGAGCAGTACTTC. Amino acid sequence: CASSGTGGFLGEQYF.

This clone has just one count. The chain combines TRBV19 with TRBJ2-7; 7 bases align to TRBD1. The V and J ends lost 5 bases and 3 bases, in that order; junction bases with no gene match: 1. CDR3 length equals 12 residues. Germline CDR1 and CDR2: LNHDA and SQIVND (reference sequence). CDR3 protein: CASSGTDYEQYF. In DNA form, the CDR3 reads TGTGCCAGTAGTGGGACAGACTACGAGCAGTACTTC.

This chain joins TRBV6-6 and TRBJ1-5, with D unresolved. V was pared by 0 bases and J by 4 bases, with 7 bases between. The CDR3 is made up of 14 amino acids. Germline CDR1 and CDR2: MNHNY and SVGAGI (reference sequence). As DNA, the CDR3 is TGTGCCAGCAGTTACTCGAGTACTAATCAGCCCCAGCATTTT. It is translated as CASSYSSTNQPQHF.

This chain connects TRBV7-9 to TRBJ2-7; D may be TRBD1 (6 bases). The V gene lost 5 bases and the J gene lost 2 bases, with 7 bases spanning the gap. CDR3 size: 12 residues. CDR1 is SEHNR, CDR2 FQNEAQ, per germline (reference sequence). Here the CDR3 DNA reads TGTGCCAGCAGCCGGGACACCTACGAGCAGTACTTC. Residues: CASSRDTYEQYF.

This clone was picked up one time. The rearrangement uses TRBV3-1 (or the pseudogene TRBV3-2) and TRBJ1-6, with TRBD1 matching 10 bases. Germline-derived CDR1 and CDR2 are LGHDT and YNNKEL (reference sequence). The ends lost 5 bases at V and 3 bases at J; junction bases unmatched: 4. The CDR3 has 16 residues. The CDR3 reads CASSARDRGYNSPLHF. The CDR3 bases are TGTGCCAGCAGCGCGCGGGACAGGGGCTATAATTCACCCCTCCACTTT.

The V gene is TRBV9, the J gene TRBJ2-5; no firm D call. Trimming cost V 0 bases and J 7 bases, with 13 bases left between them. The CDR3 is made up of 14 amino acids. The germline CDR1 and CDR2 sequences are SGDLS and YYNGEE. This CDR3 is CASSVDALRGTQYF. CDR3 DNA: TGTGCCAGCAGCGTAGATGCCCTACGTGGGACCCAGTACTTC.

The chain has TRBV28 and TRBJ1-1, with unresolved D. CDR3 size: 14 residues. In germline, CDR1 is MDHEN, CDR2 SYDVKM. V lost 2 bases and J lost 7, with 14 bases in between. The CDR3 spells CASSLRLGGIEAFF. The CDR3, as DNA: TGTGCCAGCAGTTTACGTCTGGGAGGGATTGAAGCTTTCTTT.